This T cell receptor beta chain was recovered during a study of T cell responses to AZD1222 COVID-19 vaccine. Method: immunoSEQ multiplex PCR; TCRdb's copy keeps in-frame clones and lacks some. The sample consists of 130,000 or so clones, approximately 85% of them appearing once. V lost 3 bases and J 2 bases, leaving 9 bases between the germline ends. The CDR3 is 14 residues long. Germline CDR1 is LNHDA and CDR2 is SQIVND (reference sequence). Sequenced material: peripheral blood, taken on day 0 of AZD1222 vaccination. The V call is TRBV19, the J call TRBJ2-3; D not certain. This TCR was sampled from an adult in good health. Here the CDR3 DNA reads TGTGCCAGTAGTATTCAACGCCCCACAGATACGCAGTATTTT. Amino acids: CASSIQRPTDTQYF.